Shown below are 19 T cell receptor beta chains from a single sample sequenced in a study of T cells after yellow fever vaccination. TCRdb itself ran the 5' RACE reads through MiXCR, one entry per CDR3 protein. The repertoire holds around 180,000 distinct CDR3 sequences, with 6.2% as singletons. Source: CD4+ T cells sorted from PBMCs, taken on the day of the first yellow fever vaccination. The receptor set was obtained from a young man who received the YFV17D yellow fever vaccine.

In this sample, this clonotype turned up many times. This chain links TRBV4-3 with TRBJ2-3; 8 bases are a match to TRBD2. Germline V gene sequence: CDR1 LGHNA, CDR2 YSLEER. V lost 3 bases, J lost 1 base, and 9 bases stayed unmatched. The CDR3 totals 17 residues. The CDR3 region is CASSHPPGGQGTDTQYF. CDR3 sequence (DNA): TGCGCCAGCAGCCACCCCCCGGGAGGGCAGGGCACAGATACGCAGTATTTT.

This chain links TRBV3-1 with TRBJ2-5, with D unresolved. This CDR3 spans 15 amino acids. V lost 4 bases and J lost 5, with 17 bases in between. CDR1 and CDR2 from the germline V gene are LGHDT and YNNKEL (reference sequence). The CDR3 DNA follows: TGTGCCAGCAGCCTAAGTCGTACACTCTGGGAGACCCAGTACTTC. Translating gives CASSLSRTLWETQYF.

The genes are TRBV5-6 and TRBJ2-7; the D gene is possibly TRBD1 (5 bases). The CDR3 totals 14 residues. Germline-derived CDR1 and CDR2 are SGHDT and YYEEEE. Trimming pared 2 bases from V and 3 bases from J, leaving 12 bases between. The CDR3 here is CASSFRRENYEQYF. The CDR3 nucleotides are TGTGCCAGCAGCTTCCGCAGGGAAAACTACGAGCAGTACTTC. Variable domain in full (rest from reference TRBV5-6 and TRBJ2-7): DAGVTQSPTHLIKTRGQQVTLRCSPKSGHDTVSWYQQALGQGPQFIFQYYEEEERQRGNFPDRFSGHQFPNYSSELNVNALLLGDSALYLCASSFRRENYEQYFGPGTRLTVT.

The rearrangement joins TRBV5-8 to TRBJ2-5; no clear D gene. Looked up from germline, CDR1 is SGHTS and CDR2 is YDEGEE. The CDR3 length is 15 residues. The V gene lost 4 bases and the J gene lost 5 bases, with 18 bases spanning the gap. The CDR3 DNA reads TGTGCCAGCAGCGCCCGTTTGTTACTCAAGGAGACCCAGTACTTC. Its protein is CASSARLLLKETQYF.

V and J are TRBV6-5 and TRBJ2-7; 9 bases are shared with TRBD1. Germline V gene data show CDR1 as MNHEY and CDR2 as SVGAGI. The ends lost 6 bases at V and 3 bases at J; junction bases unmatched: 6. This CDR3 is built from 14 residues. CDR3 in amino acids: CASRRGQGVYEQYV. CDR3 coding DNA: TGTGCCAGCAGGAGGGGACAGGGAGTCTACGAGCAGTACGTC.

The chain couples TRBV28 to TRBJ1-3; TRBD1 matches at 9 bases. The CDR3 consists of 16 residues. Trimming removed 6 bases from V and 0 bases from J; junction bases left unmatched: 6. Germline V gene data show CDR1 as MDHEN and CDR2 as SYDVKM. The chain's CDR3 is CASRPQGANSGNTIYF. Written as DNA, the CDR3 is TGTGCCAGCAGGCCACAGGGGGCTAACTCTGGAAACACCATATATTTT.

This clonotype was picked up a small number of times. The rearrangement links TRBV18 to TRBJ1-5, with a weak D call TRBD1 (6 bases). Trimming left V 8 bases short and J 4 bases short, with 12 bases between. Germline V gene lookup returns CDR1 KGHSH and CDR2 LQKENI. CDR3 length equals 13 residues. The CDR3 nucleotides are TGTGCCAGCGCCGGACAGCTTAATCAGCCCCAGCATTTT. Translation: CASAGQLNQPQHF.

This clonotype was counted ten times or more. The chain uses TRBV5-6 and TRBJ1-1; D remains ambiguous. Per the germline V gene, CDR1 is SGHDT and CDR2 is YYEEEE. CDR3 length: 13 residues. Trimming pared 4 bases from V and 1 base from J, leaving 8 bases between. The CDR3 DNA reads TGTGCCAGCAGCCGGGTACGGAACACTGAAGCTTTCTTT. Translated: CASSRVRNTEAFF.

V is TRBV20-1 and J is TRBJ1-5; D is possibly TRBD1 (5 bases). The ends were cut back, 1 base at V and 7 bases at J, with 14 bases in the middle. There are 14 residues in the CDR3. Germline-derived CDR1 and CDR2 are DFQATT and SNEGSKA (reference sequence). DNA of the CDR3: TGCAGTGCTAGAGTCTTGGGGGTTGGGCAGCCCCAGCATTTT. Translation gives CSARVLGVGQPQHF.

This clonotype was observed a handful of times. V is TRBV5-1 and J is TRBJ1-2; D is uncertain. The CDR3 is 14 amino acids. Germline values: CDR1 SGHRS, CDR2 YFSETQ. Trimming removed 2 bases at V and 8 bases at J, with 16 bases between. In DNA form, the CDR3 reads TGCGCCAGCAGCTTTGGGTTGCTCCAGCAGGGCTACACCTTC. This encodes CASSFGLLQQGYTF.

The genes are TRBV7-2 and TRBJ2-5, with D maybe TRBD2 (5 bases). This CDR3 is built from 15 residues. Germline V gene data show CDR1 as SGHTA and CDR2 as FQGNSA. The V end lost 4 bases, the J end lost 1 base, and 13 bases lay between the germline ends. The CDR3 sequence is CASSSNGIPQETQYF. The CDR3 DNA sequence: TGTGCCAGCAGCTCCAACGGGATTCCCCAAGAGACCCAGTACTTC.

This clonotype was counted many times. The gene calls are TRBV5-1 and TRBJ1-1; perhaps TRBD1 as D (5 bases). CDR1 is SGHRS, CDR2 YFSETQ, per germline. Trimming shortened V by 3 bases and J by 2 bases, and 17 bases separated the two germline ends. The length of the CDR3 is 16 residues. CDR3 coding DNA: TGCGCCAGCAGCTCGTTGCCCAGAGGGGCCAACACTGAAGCTTTCTTT. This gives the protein CASSSLPRGANTEAFF.

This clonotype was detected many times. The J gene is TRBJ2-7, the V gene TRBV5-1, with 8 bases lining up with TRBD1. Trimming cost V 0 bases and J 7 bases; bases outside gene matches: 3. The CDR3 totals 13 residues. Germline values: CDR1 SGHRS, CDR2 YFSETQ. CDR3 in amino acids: CASSLGDRSEQYF. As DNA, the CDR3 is TGCGCCAGCAGCTTGGGGGACAGGTCGGAGCAGTACTTC.

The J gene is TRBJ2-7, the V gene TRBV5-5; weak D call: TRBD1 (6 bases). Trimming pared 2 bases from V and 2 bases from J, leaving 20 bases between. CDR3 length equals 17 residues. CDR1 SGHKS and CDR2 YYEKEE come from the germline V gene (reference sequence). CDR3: CASSFRPRTVKTYEQYV. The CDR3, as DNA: TGTGCCAGCAGCTTTAGGCCCCGGACAGTAAAAACCTACGAGCAGTACGTC.

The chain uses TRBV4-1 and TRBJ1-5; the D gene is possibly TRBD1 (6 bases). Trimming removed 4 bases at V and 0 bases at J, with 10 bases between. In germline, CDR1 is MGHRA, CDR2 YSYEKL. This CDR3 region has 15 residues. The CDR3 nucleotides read TGCGCCAGCAGCCCGGGACAAGTTAGCAATCAGCCCCAGCATTTT. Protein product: CASSPGQVSNQPQHF.

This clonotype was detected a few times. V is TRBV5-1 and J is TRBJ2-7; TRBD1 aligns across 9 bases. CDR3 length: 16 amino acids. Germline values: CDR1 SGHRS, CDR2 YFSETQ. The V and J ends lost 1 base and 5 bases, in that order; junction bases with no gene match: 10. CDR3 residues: CASSLLTRQGGHEQYF. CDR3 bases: TGCGCCAGCAGCTTGTTGACTCGACAGGGGGGCCACGAGCAGTACTTC.

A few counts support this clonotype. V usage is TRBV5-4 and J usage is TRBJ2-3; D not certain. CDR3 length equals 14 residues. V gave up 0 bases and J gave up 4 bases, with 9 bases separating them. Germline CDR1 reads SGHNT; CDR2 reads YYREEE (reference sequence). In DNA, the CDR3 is TGTGCCAGCAGCTTGGATCAGTATGCAGATACGCAGTATTTT. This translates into CASSLDQYADTQYF.

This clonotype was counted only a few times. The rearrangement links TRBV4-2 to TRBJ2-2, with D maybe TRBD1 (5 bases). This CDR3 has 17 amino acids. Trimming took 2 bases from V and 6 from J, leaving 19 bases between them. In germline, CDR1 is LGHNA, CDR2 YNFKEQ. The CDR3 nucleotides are TGTGCCAGCAGCCAACCAGGGAAACCAGCAGATGCCGGGGAGCTGTTTTTT. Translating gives CASSQPGKPADAGELFF.

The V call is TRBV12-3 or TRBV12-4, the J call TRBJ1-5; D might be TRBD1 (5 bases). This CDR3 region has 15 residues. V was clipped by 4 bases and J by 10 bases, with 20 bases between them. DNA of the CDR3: TGTGCCAGCAGTTCCAGAGGAGAACGGGGACGACCCCAGCATTTT. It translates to CASSSRGERGRPQHF.